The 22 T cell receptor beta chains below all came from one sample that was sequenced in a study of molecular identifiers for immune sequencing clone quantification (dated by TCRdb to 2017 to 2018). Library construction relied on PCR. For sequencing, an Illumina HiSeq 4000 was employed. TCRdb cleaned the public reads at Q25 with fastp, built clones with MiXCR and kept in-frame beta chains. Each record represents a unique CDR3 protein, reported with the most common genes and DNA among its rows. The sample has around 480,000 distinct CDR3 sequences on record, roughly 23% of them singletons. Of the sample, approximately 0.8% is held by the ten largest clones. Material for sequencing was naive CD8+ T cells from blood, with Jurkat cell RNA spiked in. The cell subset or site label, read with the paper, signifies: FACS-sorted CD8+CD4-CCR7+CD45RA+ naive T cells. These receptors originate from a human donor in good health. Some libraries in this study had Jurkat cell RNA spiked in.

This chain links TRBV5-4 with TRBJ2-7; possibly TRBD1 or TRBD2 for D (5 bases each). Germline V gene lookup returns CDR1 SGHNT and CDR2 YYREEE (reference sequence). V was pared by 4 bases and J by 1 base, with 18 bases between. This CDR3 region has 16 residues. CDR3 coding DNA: TGTGCCAGCAGCAGAAAGGGACGCCCACTGTCCTACGAGCAGTACTTC. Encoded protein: CASSRKGRPLSYEQYF.

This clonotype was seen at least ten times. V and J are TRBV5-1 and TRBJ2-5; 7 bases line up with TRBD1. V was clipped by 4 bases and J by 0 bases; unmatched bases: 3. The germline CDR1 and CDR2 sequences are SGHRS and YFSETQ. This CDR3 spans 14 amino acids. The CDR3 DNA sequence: TGCGCCAGCAGCACCGACAGGGACCAAGAGACCCAGTACTTC. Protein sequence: CASSTDRDQETQYF.

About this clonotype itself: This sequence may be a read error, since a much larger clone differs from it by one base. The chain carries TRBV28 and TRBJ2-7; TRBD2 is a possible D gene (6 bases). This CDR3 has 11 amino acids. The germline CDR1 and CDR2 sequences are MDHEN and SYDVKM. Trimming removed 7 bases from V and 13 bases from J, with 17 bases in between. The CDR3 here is CASTGGRTSYF. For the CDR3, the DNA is TGTGCCAGCACCGGGGGACGGACGTCATACTTC.

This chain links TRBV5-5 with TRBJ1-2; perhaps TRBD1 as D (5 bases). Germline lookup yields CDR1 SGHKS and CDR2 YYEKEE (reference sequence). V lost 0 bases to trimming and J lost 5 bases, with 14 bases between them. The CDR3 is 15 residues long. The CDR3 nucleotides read TGTGCCAGCAGCTTGGATTCGGGGGACCTATATGGCTACACCTTC. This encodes CASSLDSGDLYGYTF.

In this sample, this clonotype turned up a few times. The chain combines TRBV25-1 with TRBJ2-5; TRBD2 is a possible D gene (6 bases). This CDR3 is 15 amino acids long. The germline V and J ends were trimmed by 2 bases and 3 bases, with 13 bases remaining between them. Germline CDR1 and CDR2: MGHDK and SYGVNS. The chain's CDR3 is CASSETASAEETQYF. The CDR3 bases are TGTGCCAGCAGTGAAACGGCTAGCGCTGAAGAGACCCAGTACTTC.

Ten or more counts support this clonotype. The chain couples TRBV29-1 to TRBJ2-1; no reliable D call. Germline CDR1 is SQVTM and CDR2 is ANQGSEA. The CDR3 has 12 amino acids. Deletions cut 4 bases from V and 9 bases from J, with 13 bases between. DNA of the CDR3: TGCAGCGTTGTGGGTTTGTATGCTGAGCAGTTCTTC. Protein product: CSVVGLYAEQFF.

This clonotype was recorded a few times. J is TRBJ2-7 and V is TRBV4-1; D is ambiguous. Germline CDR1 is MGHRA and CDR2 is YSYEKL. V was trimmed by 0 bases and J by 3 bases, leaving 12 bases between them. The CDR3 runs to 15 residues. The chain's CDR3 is CASSQEFAADYEQYF. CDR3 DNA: TGCGCCAGCAGCCAAGAGTTTGCCGCAGACTACGAGCAGTACTTC.

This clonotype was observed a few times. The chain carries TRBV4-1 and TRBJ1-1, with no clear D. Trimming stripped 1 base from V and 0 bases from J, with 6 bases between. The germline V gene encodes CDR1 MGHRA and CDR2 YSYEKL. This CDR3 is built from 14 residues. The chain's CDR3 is CASSQVNVNTEAFF. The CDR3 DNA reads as TGCGCCAGCAGCCAAGTGAACGTGAACACTGAAGCTTTCTTT.

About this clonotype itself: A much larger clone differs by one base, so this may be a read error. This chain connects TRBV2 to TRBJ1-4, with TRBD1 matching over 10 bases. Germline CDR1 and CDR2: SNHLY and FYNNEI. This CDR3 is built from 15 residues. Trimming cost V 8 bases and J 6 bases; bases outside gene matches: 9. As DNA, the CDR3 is TGTGCCAGCGGGACAGGGGTTTCAGAAGATGAAAAACTGTTTTTT. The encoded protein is CASGTGVSEDEKLFF.

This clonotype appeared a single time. The CDR3 DNA follows: TGTGCCAGCAGCGTGTCCGGAAGCGGATCACCGGCCTGCGAGCAGTACTTC. Translation gives CASSVSGSGSPACEQYF. The V call is TRBV9, the J call TRBJ2-7; the D gene is possibly TRBD2 (5 bases). The CDR3 spans 17 residues. V gave up 2 bases and J gave up 6 bases, with 24 bases separating them. In germline, CDR1 is SGDLS, CDR2 YYNGEE.

CDR3 bases: TGTGCCAGCAGCCCTGCGCGGGACCTATACAATGAGCAGTTCTTC. Translated, it gives CASSPARDLYNEQFF. This chain joins TRBV7-9 and TRBJ2-1; tentatively, D is TRBD2 (6 bases). There are 15 residues in the CDR3. Germline assignment: CDR1 SEHNR and CDR2 FQNEAQ (reference sequence). V lost 5 bases and J 4 bases, leaving 15 bases between the germline ends. The entire variable domain, with the rest obtained from reference TRBV7-9 and TRBJ2-1, is as follows: DTGVSQNPRHKITKRGQNVTFRCDPISEHNRLYWYRQTLGQGPEFLTYFQNEAQLEKSRLLSDRFSAERPKGSFSTLEIQRTEQGDSAMYLCASSPARDLYNEQFFGPGTRLTVL.

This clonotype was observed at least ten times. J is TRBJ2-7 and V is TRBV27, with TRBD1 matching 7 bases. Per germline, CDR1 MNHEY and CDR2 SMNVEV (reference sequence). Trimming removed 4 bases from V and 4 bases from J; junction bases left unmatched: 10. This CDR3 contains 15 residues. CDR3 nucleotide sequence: TGTGCCAGCAGTTCGTCCCGGGACAGAGCTTACGAGCAGTACTTC. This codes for CASSSSRDRAYEQYF.

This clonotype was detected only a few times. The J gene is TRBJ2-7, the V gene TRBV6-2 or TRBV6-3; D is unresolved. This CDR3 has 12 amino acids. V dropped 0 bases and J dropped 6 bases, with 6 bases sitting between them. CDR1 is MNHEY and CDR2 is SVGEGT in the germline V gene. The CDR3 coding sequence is TGTGCCAGCAGTTACTCGTTCGCCGAGCAGTACTTC. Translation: CASSYSFAEQYF.

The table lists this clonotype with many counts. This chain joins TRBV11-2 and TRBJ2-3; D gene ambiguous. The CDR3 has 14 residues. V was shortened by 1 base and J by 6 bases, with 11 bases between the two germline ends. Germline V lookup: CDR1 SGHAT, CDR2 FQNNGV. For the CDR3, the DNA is TGTGCCAGCAGCTTAGTAGGCGCGGTCGATACGCAGTATTTT. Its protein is CASSLVGAVDTQYF.

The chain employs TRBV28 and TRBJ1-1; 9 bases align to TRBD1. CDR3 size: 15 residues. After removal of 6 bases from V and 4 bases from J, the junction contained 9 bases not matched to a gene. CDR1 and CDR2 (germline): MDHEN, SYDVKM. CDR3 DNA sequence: TGTGCCAGCAGCCCTCCACAGGGGGCCGGCACTGAAGCTTTCTTT. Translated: CASSPPQGAGTEAFF.

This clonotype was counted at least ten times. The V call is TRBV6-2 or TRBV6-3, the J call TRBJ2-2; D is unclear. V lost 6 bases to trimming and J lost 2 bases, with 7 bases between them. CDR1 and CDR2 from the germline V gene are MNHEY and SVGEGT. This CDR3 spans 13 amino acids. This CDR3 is CASRPENTGELFF. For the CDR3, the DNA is TGTGCCAGCAGACCCGAAAACACCGGGGAGCTGTTTTTT.

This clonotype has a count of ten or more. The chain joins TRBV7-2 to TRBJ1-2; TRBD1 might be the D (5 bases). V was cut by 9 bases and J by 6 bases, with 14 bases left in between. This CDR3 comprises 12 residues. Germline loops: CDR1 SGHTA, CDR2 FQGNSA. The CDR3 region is CARTGGRDGYTF. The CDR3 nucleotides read TGTGCCAGGACGGGGGGGAGAGATGGCTACACCTTC.

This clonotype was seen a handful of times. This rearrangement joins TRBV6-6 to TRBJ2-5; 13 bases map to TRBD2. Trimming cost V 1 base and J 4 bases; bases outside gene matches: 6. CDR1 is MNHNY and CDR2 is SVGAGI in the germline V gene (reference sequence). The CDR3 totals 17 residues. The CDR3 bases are TGTGCCAGCAGTTACTACAGGACTAGCGGGAGCGGAGAGACCCAGTACTTC. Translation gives CASSYYRTSGSGETQYF.

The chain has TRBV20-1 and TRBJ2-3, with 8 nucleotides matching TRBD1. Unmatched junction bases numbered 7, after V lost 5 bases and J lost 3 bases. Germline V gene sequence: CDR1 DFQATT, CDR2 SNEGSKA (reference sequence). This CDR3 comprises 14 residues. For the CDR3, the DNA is TGCAGTGCTTTCGACAGGGGTGGAACAGATACGCAGTATTTT. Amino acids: CSAFDRGGTDTQYF.

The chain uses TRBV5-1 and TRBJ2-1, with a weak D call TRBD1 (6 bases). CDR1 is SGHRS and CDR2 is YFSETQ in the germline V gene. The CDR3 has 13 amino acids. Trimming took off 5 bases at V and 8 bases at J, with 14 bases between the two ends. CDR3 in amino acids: CASRGPGDHEQFF. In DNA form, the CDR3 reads TGCGCCAGCAGAGGTCCAGGGGACCATGAGCAGTTCTTC. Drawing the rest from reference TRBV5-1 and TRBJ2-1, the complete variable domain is KAGVTQTPRYLIKTRGQQVTLSCSPISGHRSVSWYQQTPGQGLQFLFEYFSETQRNKGNFPGRFSGRQFSNSRSEMNVSTLELGDSALYLCASRGPGDHEQFFGPGTRLTVL.

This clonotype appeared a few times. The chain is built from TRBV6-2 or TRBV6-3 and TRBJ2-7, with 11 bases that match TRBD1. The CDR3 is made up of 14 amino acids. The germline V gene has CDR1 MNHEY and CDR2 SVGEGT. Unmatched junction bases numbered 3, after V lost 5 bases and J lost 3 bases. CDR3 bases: TGTGCCAGCAGTAAAGGGACAGGGGGCTACGAGCAGTACTTC. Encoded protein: CASSKGTGGYEQYF.

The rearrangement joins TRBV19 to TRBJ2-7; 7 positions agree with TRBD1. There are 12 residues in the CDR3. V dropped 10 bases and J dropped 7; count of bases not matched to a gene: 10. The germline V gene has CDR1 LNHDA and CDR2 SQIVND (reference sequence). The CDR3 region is CATSTGVGEQYF. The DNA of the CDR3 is TGTGCCACCTCAACAGGGGTTGGAGAGCAGTACTTC.